This T cell receptor (beta chain) is drawn from a study of cytomegalovirus exposure and HLA in healthy donors. At the level of the study: The approximately 100 million unique TCR beta sequences, from about 179 million T cells, were found by an earlier analysis. Study results and limitations: Sequencing likely generated an artifact that appeared as a cluster of highly shared sequence variants. Some public TCRs appeared in many individuals, while most sequences were rare.

In regard to this clone: Its antigen is unidentified.

60 Vbeta and 13 Jbeta primers were used in PCR. Sequenced by immunoSEQ multiplex PCR; TCRdb stores in-frame clones only, minus some. The sample has more than 120,000 clones, around three quarters seen once. This cohort consisted of healthy bone marrow donors. Sequenced input: PBMCs. This TCR was recovered from a woman in her forties in good health and CMV-seropositive.

This chain's CDR3 is CASSLAGQVDIQYF. Here the CDR3 DNA reads TGTGCCAGCAGCTTAGCGGGACAGGTAGACATTCAGTACTTC. This chain uses TRBV7-2 with TRBJ2-4, with 8 bases fitting TRBD1. The CDR3 length is 14 residues. The trim removed 0 bases at V and 8 bases at J, leaving 3 bases unmatched. Germline V gene lookup returns CDR1 SGHTA and CDR2 FQGNSA. Combining the CDR3 with reference TRBV7-2 and TRBJ2-4 gives the whole variable domain GAGVSQSPSNKVTEKGKDVELRCDPISGHTALYWYRQSLGQGLEFLIYFQGNSAPDKSGLPSDRFSAERTGGSVSTLTIQRTQQEDSAVYLCASSLAGQVDIQYFGAGTRLSVL.